The next 20 T cell receptor beta chains were all read from a single sample in a study of technical replicates of blood from a handful of donors. The protocol was immunoSEQ multiplex PCR, while the TCRdb copy is restricted to in-frame clones and leaves out a portion. Of under 95,000 clones in the sample, around 94% are singletons; the top ten hold 0.2% to 0.3%. Sequenced sample: T cells isolated from PBMCs. The source is a human donor in good health.

This chain links TRBV9 with TRBJ2-7; D possibly corresponds to TRBD2 (6 bases). The CDR3 runs 15 residues. Germline V gives CDR1 SGDLS, CDR2 YYNGEE. V was trimmed by 2 bases and J by 0 bases, leaving 12 bases between them. DNA of the CDR3: TGTGCCAGCAGCGTGGGGGACTGGAGCTCCTACGAGCAGTACTTC. This gives the protein CASSVGDWSSYEQYF.

The chain recombines TRBV19 with TRBJ2-4, with D possibly TRBD2 on 5 matching bases. CDR1 LNHDA and CDR2 SQIVND come from the germline V gene (reference sequence). V was clipped by 3 bases and J by 11 bases, with 14 bases between them. There are 13 residues in the CDR3. The CDR3 coding sequence is TGTGCCAGTAGTATTAGCGCCGGTGTGGTTCAGTACTTC. Its protein product is CASSISAGVVQYF.

V is TRBV10-3 and J is TRBJ2-4; D gene uncertain. The V gene's germline CDR1 is ENHRY and CDR2 SYGVKD. The CDR3 spans 15 residues. V lost 2 bases, J lost 0 bases, and 8 bases lay in between. This chain's CDR3 is CAISEVAVAKNIQYF. As DNA, the CDR3 is TGTGCCATCAGTGAGGTCGCGGTAGCCAAAAACATTCAGTACTTC.

The genes are TRBV10-3 and TRBJ2-2; D is possibly TRBD2 (5 bases). The V end lost 8 bases, the J end lost 7 bases, and 20 bases lay between the germline ends. The CDR3 sequence is 15 residues long. CDR1 is ENHRY, CDR2 SYGVKD, per germline. CDR3 bases: TGTGCCATCCGGGCTGGAACGGGAAAAAACGGGGAGCTGTTTTTT. It is translated as CAIRAGTGKNGELFF.

The DNA for the CDR3 is TGTGCCAGCAGCTTAGGAGCGGGAGGTTTATACAATGAGCAGTTCTTC. The encoded protein is CASSLGAGGLYNEQFF. The chain combines TRBV11-2 with TRBJ2-1; the match to TRBD2 covers 9 bases. Per the germline V gene, CDR1 is SGHAT and CDR2 is FQNNGV. Trimming at V came to 1 base and at J to 4 bases, leaving 5 bases not matched to a gene. The CDR3 totals 16 residues.

In its sample, this clone was seen once. V gene TRBV9 combines with J gene TRBJ1-1, with a possible D match to TRBD1 (6 bases). Trimming pared 0 bases from V and 3 bases from J, leaving 12 bases between. Germline lookup yields CDR1 SGDLS and CDR2 YYNGEE. The CDR3 is made up of 15 amino acids. The CDR3 nucleotides read TGTGCCAGCAGCGTAGAAGCAGGGGCGGACACTGAAGCTTTCTTT. Its protein is CASSVEAGADTEAFF.

V usage is TRBV14 and J usage is TRBJ2-5; 8 bases match TRBD2. CDR1 SGHDN and CDR2 FVKESK come from the germline V gene. After removal of 0 bases from V and 1 base from J, the junction contained 7 bases not matched to a gene. This CDR3 has 17 amino acids. The CDR3 nucleotides are TGTGCCAGCAGCCAAGATTTGAGACTAGCGAGCCAAGAGACCCAGTACTTC. Amino acids: CASSQDLRLASQETQYF. Drawing the rest from reference TRBV14 and TRBJ2-5, the complete variable domain is EAGVTQFPSHSVIEKGQTVTLRCDPISGHDNLYWYRRVMGKEIKFLLHFVKESKQDESGMPNNRFLAERTGGTYSTLKVQPAELEDSGVYFCASSQDLRLASQETQYFGPGTRLLVL.

This chain joins TRBV4-1 and TRBJ2-7; weak D call: TRBD2 (5 bases). Germline-derived CDR1 and CDR2 are MGHRA and YSYEKL. The CDR3 contains 15 residues. The V end was cut by 0 bases, the J end by 4 bases, with 13 bases between. The CDR3 spells CASSQEEAGEYEQYF. As DNA, the CDR3 is TGCGCCAGCAGCCAAGAGGAGGCCGGAGAATACGAGCAGTACTTC.

The chain employs TRBV5-1 and TRBJ2-3; 8 bases line up with TRBD1. The ends lost 4 bases at V and 2 bases at J; junction bases unmatched: 6. CDR1 and CDR2 from the germline V gene are SGHRS and YFSETQ. This CDR3 has 15 residues. The CDR3 reads CASSLNRGDTDTQYF. CDR3 DNA sequence: TGCGCCAGCAGCCTAAACAGGGGGGACACAGATACGCAGTATTTT.

This chain connects TRBV13 to TRBJ2-4; TRBD1 agrees at 8 bases. The V and J ends lost 8 bases and 6 bases, in that order; junction bases with no gene match: 24. CDR1 is PRHDT and CDR2 is FYEKMQ in the germline V gene (reference sequence). The CDR3 covers 19 residues. The CDR3 spells CASLRLGQGGQPPGNIQYF. CDR3 DNA sequence: TGTGCCAGCCTAAGACTCGGACAGGGCGGACAACCACCCGGAAACATTCAGTACTTC.

This chain connects TRBV21-1 to TRBJ2-7; TRBD1 is the table's D call and was not checked against the DNA. TRBV21-1 is an annotated pseudogene. This CDR3 has 14 amino acids. The CDR3 loop reads CASSKSQGGYEQYF. CDR3 DNA sequence: TGTGCCAGCAGCAAGTCTCAGGGGGGCTACGAGCAGTACTTC.

The rearrangement links TRBV6-5 to TRBJ1-1, with D perhaps TRBD1 (6 bases). Trimming left V 0 bases short and J 6 bases short, with 11 bases between. This CDR3 has 14 residues. Germline V lookup: CDR1 MNHEY, CDR2 SVGAGI. For the CDR3, the DNA is TGTGCCAGCAGTTACTCCGGGACATATTCTGAAGCTTTCTTT. Amino acid sequence: CASSYSGTYSEAFF.

The V and J genes are TRBV18 and TRBJ2-3; the match to TRBD2 covers 7 bases. Germline values: CDR1 KGHSH, CDR2 LQKENI. The CDR3 loop spans 16 amino acids. After removal of 2 bases from V and 0 bases from J, the junction contained 5 bases not matched to a gene. The CDR3 nucleotides read TGTGCCAGCTCACCATTACTAGCGTCTAGCACAGATACGCAGTATTTT. This sequence encodes CASSPLLASSTDTQYF.

This chain links TRBV6-5 with TRBJ2-5, with 9 nucleotides matching TRBD1. Per germline, CDR1 MNHEY and CDR2 SVGAGI. Trimming at V came to 5 bases and at J to 4 bases, leaving 8 bases not matched to a gene. CDR3 length: 15 amino acids. Here the CDR3 DNA reads TGTGCCAGCAGTCAGGACAGGGGAACTAGAGAGACCCAGTACTTC. This codes for CASSQDRGTRETQYF.

The chain links TRBV13 to TRBJ2-7; maybe TRBD2 (5 bases). The V gene's germline CDR1 is PRHDT and CDR2 FYEKMQ (reference sequence). The germline V and J ends were trimmed by 6 bases and 0 bases, with 12 bases remaining between them. CDR3 length: 14 amino acids. The CDR3 DNA follows: TGTGCCAGCAGGAGATCCGGGAACTCCTACGAGCAGTACTTC. This sequence encodes CASRRSGNSYEQYF.

The chain joins TRBV5-1 to TRBJ2-6; no clear D gene. Germline V gene sequence: CDR1 SGHRS, CDR2 YFSETQ. This CDR3 region has 16 residues. V shed 2 bases and J shed 2 bases, with 11 bases lying between them. The CDR3 loop is CASSLALVTGANVLTF. CDR3 DNA: TGCGCCAGCAGCTTAGCCCTAGTGACTGGGGCCAACGTCCTGACTTTC.

The chain employs TRBV7-9 and TRBJ2-5, with 10 bases matching TRBD1. The CDR3 runs 13 residues. CDR1 and CDR2 (germline): SEHNR, FQNEAQ (reference sequence). Trimming at V came to 5 bases and at J to 4 bases, leaving 1 base not matched to a gene. This CDR3 reads CASSRTGGETQYF. In DNA, the CDR3 is TGTGCCAGCAGCCGGACAGGGGGAGAGACCCAGTACTTC.

The chain recombines TRBV19 with TRBJ2-1, with D possibly matching TRBD2 (6 bases). V dropped 3 bases and J dropped 10 bases, with 13 bases sitting between them. The CDR3 is 13 amino acids. From germline, CDR1 is LNHDA and CDR2 SQIVND (reference sequence). DNA of the CDR3: TGTGCCAGTAGTATGGGGGGTACCCGCGAGCAGTTCTTC. This translates into CASSMGGTREQFF.

This chain uses TRBV6-5 with TRBJ2-2, with D tentatively TRBD1 (5 bases). V shed 2 bases and J shed 10 bases, with 17 bases lying between them. Looked up from germline, CDR1 is MNHEY and CDR2 is SVGAGI. This CDR3 contains 15 residues. CDR3 in DNA: TGTGCCAGCAGTTACGGGATTGGGGCAGCCTCGGAGCTGTTTTTT. Its protein product is CASSYGIGAASELFF.

The chain recombines TRBV27 with TRBJ2-7; 8 nucleotides line up with TRBD2. The CDR3 has 15 amino acids. Germline V lookup: CDR1 MNHEY, CDR2 SMNVEV (reference sequence). V dropped 2 bases and J dropped 5; count of bases not matched to a gene: 8. CDR3 loop: CASSLIGTSSDEQYF. CDR3 DNA: TGTGCCAGCAGTTTAATCGGGACTAGTTCCGACGAGCAGTACTTC.